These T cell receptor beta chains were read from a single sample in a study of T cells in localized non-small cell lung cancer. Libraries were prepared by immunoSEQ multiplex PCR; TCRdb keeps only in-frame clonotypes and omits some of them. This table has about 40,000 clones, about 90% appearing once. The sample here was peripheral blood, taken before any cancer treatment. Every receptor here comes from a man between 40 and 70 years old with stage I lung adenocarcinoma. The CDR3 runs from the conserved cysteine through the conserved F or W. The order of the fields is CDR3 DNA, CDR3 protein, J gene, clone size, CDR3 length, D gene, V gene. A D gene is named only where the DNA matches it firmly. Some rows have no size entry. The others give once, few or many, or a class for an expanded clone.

TGTGCCAGCAGCTTGGCCGCGGGGTTTGCAGGGCCCCAGCATTTT	CASSLAAGFAGPQHF	TRBJ1-5	.	15	.	TRBV5-5
TGTGCCAGCAGTTGGTTAGAGAGGGAGACCCAGTACTTC	CASSWLERETQYF	TRBJ2-5	.	13	.	TRBV28
TGTGCCAGCAGTTCCCCCGACAGGGGCAAGAGTTACGAGCAGTACTTC	CASSSPDRGKSYEQYF	TRBJ2-7	.	16	TRBD1	TRBV27
TGTGCCTGGAGTGTTGGGGGTCGGACTGAAGCTTTCTTT	CAWSVGGRTEAFF	TRBJ1-1	.	13	.	TRBV30
TGTGCCATCAGGTCGCAGCGGGACAAGCAGTTCTTC	CAIRSQRDKQFF	TRBJ2-1	once	12	.	TRBV10-3
TGCGCCAGCAGCTTGAGGACAGGGAGGCTCAGCACAGATACGCAGTATTTT	CASSLRTGRLSTDTQYF	TRBJ2-3	.	17	TRBD1	TRBV5-1
TGTGCCAGCAGCTCATTTGGGGGGCCCAATCAGCCCCAGCATTTT	CASSSFGGPNQPQHF	TRBJ1-5	.	15	.	TRBV7-8
TGTGCCAGTAGCGGGGACTTCCACGAGCAGTACTTC	CASSGDFHEQYF	TRBJ2-7	.	12	TRBD2	TRBV27
TGTGCCAGCAGCGTGGACGGAGCAAATCAGCCCCAGCATTTT	CASSVDGANQPQHF	TRBJ1-5	.	14	.	TRBV9
TGTGCCAGCAGCCTCGCCGGGACATTCGATGAAAAACTGTTTTTT	CASSLAGTFDEKLFF	TRBJ1-4	.	15	.	TRBV5-8
TGCGCCAGCAGCCAGGGCGCCGGGACTAGCCTAAACATTCAGTACTTC	CASSQGAGTSLNIQYF	TRBJ2-4	once	16	TRBD2	TRBV4-3
TGTGCCAGCAGTGGACAGGGTCGGGGGAACACTGAAGCTTTCTTT	CASSGQGRGNTEAFF	TRBJ1-1	.	15	TRBD1	TRBV27
TGCGCCAGCAGCCAAGAATTGACTACCGCCGGGACTAGCGGTTACGAGCAGTACTTC	CASSQELTTAGTSGYEQYF	TRBJ2-7	.	19	TRBD2	TRBV4-3
TGTGCCAGCACTGACCGGGACACCGGCCACGAGCAGTACTTC	CASTDRDTGHEQYF	TRBJ2-7	once	14	.	TRBV27
TGCGCCAGCAGCTTGACCAGGGAGGCCACCATATATTTT	CASSLTREATIYF	TRBJ1-3	.	13	.	TRBV5-1
TGTGCCAGCAGCCCGGCGGGGGTTACTGAAGCTTTCTTT	CASSPAGVTEAFF	TRBJ1-1	.	13	.	TRBV6-5
TGTGCCAGCAGCCTAAACAGAGATACGCAGTATTTT	CASSLNRDTQYF	TRBJ2-3	.	12	.	TRBV28
TGTGCCAGCAGCTTAGGACTAGCGGGGCAATACGAGCAGTACTTC	CASSLGLAGQYEQYF	TRBJ2-7	few	15	TRBD2	TRBV7-3
TGTGCCAGCAGCCCTAAGGGACTAGCGTCCTCCTACGAGCAGTACTTC	CASSPKGLASSYEQYF	TRBJ2-7	.	16	TRBD2	TRBV7-9
TGTGCCAGCAGTTCCCGGGACAGGGGATACTACGAGCAGTACTTC	CASSSRDRGYYEQYF	TRBJ2-7	once	15	TRBD1	TRBV6-1
TGTGCCAGCAGCGTTCGATCGAGGACTAGCGGGCCGACCCAGAATGAGCAGTTCTTC	CASSVRSRTSGPTQNEQFF	TRBJ2-1	.	19	TRBD2	TRBV9
TGTGCCAGCAGCCAAGTCCCCGGGAGCTCCTACAATGAGCAGTTCTTC	CASSQVPGSSYNEQFF	TRBJ2-1	.	16	.	TRBV14
TGTGCCAGCACCCGGGACACCAATGAAAAACTGTTTTTT	CASTRDTNEKLFF	TRBJ1-4	.	13	.	TRBV7-9
TGTGCCAGCAGCGAGGGGGGACTAGTGGGAGATACGCAGTATTTT	CASSEGGLVGDTQYF	TRBJ2-3	.	15	TRBD2	TRBV9
TGTGCCAGCAGCGAAGGTTGGACGGTAAAGGGCACTGAAGCTTTCTTT	CASSEGWTVKGTEAFF	TRBJ1-1	.	16	.	TRBV7-9
TGTGCCAGCTTGACAGGGGCCGCGGGTGGAAACACCATATATTTT	CASLTGAAGGNTIYF	TRBJ1-3	.	15	TRBD1	TRBV28
TGTGCCAGCAGCCCCGGGGCAGCGAACACTGAAGCTTTCTTT	CASSPGAANTEAFF	TRBJ1-1	.	14	.	TRBV7-2
TGTGCCAGCAGCTTGGGGGACCAAGAGACCCAGTACTTC	CASSLGDQETQYF	TRBJ2-5	.	13	.	TRBV5-6
TGTGCCAGCAGCCAAAAAGATGGAGCGGGAGGTAGTGAGCAGTTCTTC	CASSQKDGAGGSEQFF	TRBJ2-1	.	16	TRBD2	TRBV4-2
TGTGCCACCAGCAGAGAGAAGCGGTCAGATACGCAGTATTTT	CATSREKRSDTQYF	TRBJ2-3	.	14	.	TRBV15
TGTGCCAGTAGTATAGCACCAGCGGGAGGCGAGCAGTACTTC	CASSIAPAGGEQYF	TRBJ2-7	.	14	TRBD2	TRBV19
TGTGCCAGCAGTGAGACTAGCGGCTCCTACAATGAGCAGTTCTTC	CASSETSGSYNEQFF	TRBJ2-1	.	15	TRBD2	TRBV6-1
TGTGCCAGCAGCTTCATAGGCACCGGGGAGCTGTTTTTT	CASSFIGTGELFF	TRBJ2-2	.	13	.	TRBV11-2
TGTGCCAGCAGCATGTTACCGGGACAGCAAGAGACCCAGTACTTC	CASSMLPGQQETQYF	TRBJ2-5	.	15	TRBD1	TRBV7-8
TGTGCCAGTAGTATACAAGGGGACCGCCGAAATCAGCCCCAGCATTTT	CASSIQGDRRNQPQHF	TRBJ1-5	.	16	.	TRBV19
TGTGCCACCACAGACAGGGTTGCTCAGCCCCAGCATTTT	CATTDRVAQPQHF	TRBJ1-5	.	13	TRBD1	TRBV19
TGTGCCAGCAGCCGGCTCGGGGACAGGGACCGGGAGCAGTACTTC	CASSRLGDRDREQYF	TRBJ2-7	.	15	TRBD1	TRBV7-9
TGTGCCAGCAGCGGACAGGGGGCAACAGATACGCAGTATTTT	CASSGQGATDTQYF	TRBJ2-3	.	14	TRBD1	TRBV7-8
TGTGCCATCACCCGGGGGGCGGGAAGGGCAGATACGCAGTATTTT	CAITRGAGRADTQYF	TRBJ2-3	.	15	.	TRBV10-3
TGTGCCAGCAGTTTAGCCGCGAAGACCCAGTACTTC	CASSLAAKTQYF	TRBJ2-5	.	12	.	TRBV28
TGTGCCAGCAGTTTGGGACTAACGTTCTACAATGAGCAGTTCTTC	CASSLGLTFYNEQFF	TRBJ2-1	.	15	TRBD2	TRBV9
TGCGCCAGCAGCTATAAAGAGACCCAGTACTTC	CASSYKETQYF	TRBJ2-5	.	11	.	TRBV5-1
TGCGCCAGCAGCTTGCGACCGAACATTGGACGGGAACTAGCCAAAAACATTCAGTACTTC	CASSLRPNIGRELAKNIQYF	TRBJ2-4	.	20	.	TRBV5-1
TGTGCCAGCAGCCAGACGACTAGCGGGAGCGATACGCAGTATTTT	CASSQTTSGSDTQYF	TRBJ2-3	.	15	TRBD2	TRBV7-3
TGCGCCAGCAGCCAACCCGGGACAGGGGGCAATTCACCCCTCCACTTT	CASSQPGTGGNSPLHF	TRBJ1-6	.	16	TRBD1	TRBV4-1